This TCR beta chain was obtained from a study of T cell repertoires in cytomegalovirus infection. Study details: Based on public TCR beta signatures, there were indications of CMV infection and of a matching HLA type. Study-wide findings and caveats: Of the TCR beta families, the public ones yielded a cumulative frequency that identified carriers of CMV plus the relevant HLA. HLA-C-restricted CMV-specific TCR beta clonotypes were dominant in the ex vivo response.

Using its own MiXCR run on the reads, TCRdb lists one record per CDR3 protein. The sample includes around 200,000 distinct CDR3 sequences, about 18% seen only once; the top ten take around 25%. This CDR3 is built from 11 residues. With 8 bases removed from V and 2 bases from J, the gap between germline ends came to 7 bases. Per the germline V gene, CDR1 is MNHNS and CDR2 is SASEGT. The table lists this clonotype with a few counts. Its target is not known. The V gene is TRBV6-1, the J gene TRBJ2-7; D gene uncertain. Sample: CD8+ T cells from PBMCs. This TCR was recovered from a human donor in good health (CMV status not recorded). Some clones in this sample may be carry-over from other donors' samples. CDR3 loop: CASQTPYEQYF. CDR3 bases: TGTGCCAGCCAGACCCCCTACGAGCAGTACTTC.